The 9 T cell receptor beta chains listed next were all sequenced from one sample in a study of blood T cells in healthy people across ages. Then a second PCR, running about 6 to 12 cycles, was carried out with a sample-barcoded 5' primer and a J-beta primer mix. TCRdb redid the calling of the 5' RACE reads with MiXCR, one entry per CDR3 protein. This repertoire shows hundreds of thousands of distinct CDR3 sequences, 22% found once; its top ten account for roughly 22%. Source material: blood. These receptors came from a man aged 65 to 85 in good health.

This clonotype was observed a few times. The chain has TRBV5-1 and TRBJ1-4, with D tentatively TRBD1 (5 bases). The CDR3 loop spans 14 amino acids. Per germline, CDR1 SGHRS and CDR2 YFSETQ. V gave up 4 bases and J gave up 0 bases, with 7 bases separating them. The CDR3 protein is CASSQTATNEKLFF. The CDR3 DNA follows: TGCGCCAGCAGCCAGACAGCAACTAATGAAAAACTGTTTTTT. Looking up the rest from reference TRBV5-1 and TRBJ1-4 gives the full variable domain: KAGVTQTPRYLIKTRGQQVTLSCSPISGHRSVSWYQQTPGQGLQFLFEYFSETQRNKGNFPGRFSGRQFSNSRSEMNVSTLELGDSALYLCASSQTATNEKLFFGSGTQLSVL.

The genes are TRBV19 and TRBJ1-1; D is perhaps TRBD1 (5 bases). The germline gives CDR1 LNHDA, CDR2 SQIVND (reference sequence). V shed 4 bases and J shed 0 bases, with 9 bases lying between them. CDR3 size: 14 residues. CDR3 bases: TGTGCCAGTAGTACTCAGGGTGTGAACACTGAAGCTTTCTTT. Residues: CASSTQGVNTEAFF.

The chain employs TRBV20-1 and TRBJ2-1; D might be TRBD1 or TRBD2, each matching 6 bases. The germline V and J ends were trimmed by 3 bases and 0 bases, with 18 bases remaining between them. Germline V gene data show CDR1 as DFQATT and CDR2 as SNEGSKA (reference sequence). The CDR3 length is 17 residues. CDR3 bases: TGCAGTGCTAGTTCCTTCCCGGGGGCCAGCTCCTACAATGAGCAGTTCTTC. This encodes CSASSFPGASSYNEQFF.

A few counts support this clonotype. The chain uses TRBV7-8 and TRBJ2-7, with 10 bases fitting TRBD1. CDR1 is SGHVS, CDR2 FQNEAQ, per germline. CDR3 length: 15 amino acids. J gave up 2 bases and V 8 bases, and 9 bases lay outside the gene matches. In DNA, the CDR3 is TGTGCCAGCTCTCTAGGGACAGGGGACACCTACGAGCAGTACGTC. This encodes CASSLGTGDTYEQYV.

This clonotype has only a few counts. The rearrangement uses TRBV7-2 and TRBJ2-3; possible D gene TRBD1, 5 bases. Germline V lookup: CDR1 SGHTA, CDR2 FQGNSA. CDR3 length: 14 residues. Trimming left V 5 bases short and J 6 bases short, with 15 bases between. CDR3 nucleotide sequence: TGTGCCAGCAGCCAGGACATCCCCTGGGATACGCAGTATTTT. Its translation: CASSQDIPWDTQYF.

The table lists this clonotype with a few counts. The J gene is TRBJ1-4, the V gene TRBV20-1; tentative D call: TRBD1 (5 bases). The germline V gene encodes CDR1 DFQATT and CDR2 SNEGSKA (reference sequence). The CDR3 runs to 12 residues. V was pared by 6 bases and J by 7 bases, with 12 bases between. The CDR3 here is CSARAQGEKLFF. For the CDR3, the DNA is TGCAGTGCCCGGGCTCAGGGTGAAAAACTGTTTTTT.

This chain uses TRBV30 with TRBJ1-1; the D gene is possibly TRBD1 (6 bases). Germline-derived CDR1 and CDR2 are GTSNPN and SVGIG (reference sequence). V was clipped by 3 bases and J by 6 bases, with 20 bases between them. The CDR3 contains 15 residues. The CDR3 DNA reads TGTGCCTGGAGACGCGACAGGCGGGATAGATCTGAAGCTTTCTTT. Translation: CAWRRDRRDRSEAFF.

The chain has TRBV20-1 and TRBJ2-5; no firm D call. This CDR3 has 12 residues. The V and J ends lost 3 bases and 2 bases respectively, with 7 bases between them. Per germline, CDR1 DFQATT and CDR2 SNEGSKA (reference sequence). The CDR3 nucleotides read TGCAGTGCTAGTGTCGGTCAAGAGACCCAGTACTTC. This sequence encodes CSASVGQETQYF.

This clonotype has just a few counts. The chain recombines TRBV5-1 with TRBJ2-3, with 14 bases matching TRBD2. V dropped 4 bases and J dropped 4; count of bases not matched to a gene: 8. The CDR3 runs to 17 residues. Per germline, CDR1 SGHRS and CDR2 YFSETQ. Here the CDR3 reads CASSPRTSGRFADTQYF. Here the CDR3 DNA reads TGCGCCAGCAGCCCACGGACTAGCGGGAGGTTCGCAGATACGCAGTATTTT.